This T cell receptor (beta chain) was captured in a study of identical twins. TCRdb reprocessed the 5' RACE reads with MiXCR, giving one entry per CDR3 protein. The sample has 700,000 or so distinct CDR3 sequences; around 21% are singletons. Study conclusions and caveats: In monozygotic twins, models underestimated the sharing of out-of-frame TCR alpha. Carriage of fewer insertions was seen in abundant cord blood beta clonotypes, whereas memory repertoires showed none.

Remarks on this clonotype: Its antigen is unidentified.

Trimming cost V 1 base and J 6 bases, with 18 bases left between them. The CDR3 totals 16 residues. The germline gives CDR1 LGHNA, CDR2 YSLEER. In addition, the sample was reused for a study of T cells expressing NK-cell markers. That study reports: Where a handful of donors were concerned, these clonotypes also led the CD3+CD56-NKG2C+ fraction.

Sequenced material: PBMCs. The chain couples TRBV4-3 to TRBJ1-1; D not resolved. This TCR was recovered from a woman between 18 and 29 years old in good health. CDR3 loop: CASSQAESGSAAEAFF. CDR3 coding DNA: TGCGCCAGCAGCCAAGCGGAATCGGGCAGTGCAGCTGAAGCTTTCTTT.